What follows are 4 T cell receptor beta chains derived from one specimen sequenced in a study of identical twins. Via MiXCR, TCRdb re-called the 5' RACE reads, giving one row per CDR3 protein. The sample has roughly 260,000 distinct CDR3 sequences; around 15% are singletons. Sequencing was done on a sample of memory (CD45RO+) T cells sorted from blood. The receptors here all came from a woman aged 18-29 years in good health.

The table lists this clonotype with a few counts. This chain connects TRBV5-1 to TRBJ2-5; D gene unclear. Germline V gene lookup returns CDR1 SGHRS and CDR2 YFSETQ. V lost 0 bases and J 2 bases, leaving 5 bases between the germline ends. This CDR3 region has 13 residues. In DNA form, the CDR3 reads TGCGCCAGCAGCTTGGCCATTCAAGAGACCCAGTACTTC. This codes for CASSLAIQETQYF. Variable domain in full (rest from reference TRBV5-1 and TRBJ2-5): KAGVTQTPRYLIKTRGQQVTLSCSPISGHRSVSWYQQTPGQGLQFLFEYFSETQRNKGNFPGRFSGRQFSNSRSEMNVSTLELGDSALYLCASSLAIQETQYFGPGTRLLVL.

This clonotype was seen many times. The CDR3 loop reads CASSPTAKHNYEQYF. DNA for the CDR3: TGTGCCAGCAGCCCCACAGCCAAACATAATTACGAGCAGTACTTC. The chain combines TRBV7-2 with TRBJ2-7; D is uncertain. Germline V gives CDR1 SGHTA, CDR2 FQGNSA. The CDR3 is made up of 15 amino acids. The ends were cut back, 5 bases at V and 4 bases at J, with 18 bases in the middle.

This clonotype occurred many times. V is TRBV12-3 or TRBV12-4 and J is TRBJ1-1, with 12 bases fitting TRBD1. CDR3 size: 15 residues. The junction had 7 bases not matched to a gene; V was cut back by 5 bases and J by 6 bases. CDR3 protein: CASSNSGTGGPEAFF. The CDR3 DNA reads as TGTGCCAGCAGTAACAGCGGGACAGGGGGCCCTGAAGCTTTCTTT.

This chain joins TRBV4-3 and TRBJ2-1; a weak D match, TRBD2 (6 bases). The germline V and J ends were trimmed by 0 bases and 10 bases, with 28 bases remaining between them. The CDR3 is 19 amino acids. Germline V gives CDR1 LGHNA, CDR2 YSLEER. The CDR3 nucleotides read TGCGCCAGCAGCCAAGAGATGCGATATGGACTACCCGTAGGGCGCGAGCAGTTCTTC. Its translation: CASSQEMRYGLPVGREQFF.